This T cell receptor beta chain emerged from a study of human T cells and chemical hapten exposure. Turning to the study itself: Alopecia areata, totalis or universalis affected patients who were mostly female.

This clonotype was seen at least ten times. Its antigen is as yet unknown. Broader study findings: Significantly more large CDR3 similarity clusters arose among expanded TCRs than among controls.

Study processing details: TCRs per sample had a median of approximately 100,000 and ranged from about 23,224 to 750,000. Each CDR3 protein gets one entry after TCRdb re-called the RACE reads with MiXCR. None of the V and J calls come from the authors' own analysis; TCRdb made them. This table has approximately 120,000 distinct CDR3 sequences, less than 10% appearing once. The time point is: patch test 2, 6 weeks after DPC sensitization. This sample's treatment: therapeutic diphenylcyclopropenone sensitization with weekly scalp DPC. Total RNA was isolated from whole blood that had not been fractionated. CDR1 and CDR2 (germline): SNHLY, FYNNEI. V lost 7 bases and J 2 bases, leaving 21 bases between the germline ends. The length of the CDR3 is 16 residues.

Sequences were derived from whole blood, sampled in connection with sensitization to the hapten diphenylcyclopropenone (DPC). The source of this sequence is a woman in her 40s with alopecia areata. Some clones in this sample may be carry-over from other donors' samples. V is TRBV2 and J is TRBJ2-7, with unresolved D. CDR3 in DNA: TGTGCCAGCATGGAACCAACAGAGTATCAAACCTACGAGCAGTACTTC. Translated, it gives CASMEPTEYQTYEQYF.